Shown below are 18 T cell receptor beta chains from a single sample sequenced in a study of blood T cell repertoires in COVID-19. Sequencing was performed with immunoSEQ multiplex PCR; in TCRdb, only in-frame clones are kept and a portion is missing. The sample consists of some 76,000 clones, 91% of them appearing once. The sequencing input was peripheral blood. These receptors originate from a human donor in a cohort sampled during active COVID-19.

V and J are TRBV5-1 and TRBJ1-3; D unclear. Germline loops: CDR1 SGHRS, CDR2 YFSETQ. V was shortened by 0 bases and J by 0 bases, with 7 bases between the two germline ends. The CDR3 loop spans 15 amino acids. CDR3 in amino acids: CASSLDRTSGNTIYF. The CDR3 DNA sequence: TGCGCCAGCAGCTTGGACAGAACCTCTGGAAACACCATATATTTT.

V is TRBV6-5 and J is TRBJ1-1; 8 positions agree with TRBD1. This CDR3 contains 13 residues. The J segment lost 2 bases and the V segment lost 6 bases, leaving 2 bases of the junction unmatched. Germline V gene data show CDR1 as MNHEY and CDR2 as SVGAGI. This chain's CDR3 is CASRTGANTEAFF. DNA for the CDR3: TGTGCCAGCAGGACAGGGGCCAACACTGAAGCTTTCTTT.

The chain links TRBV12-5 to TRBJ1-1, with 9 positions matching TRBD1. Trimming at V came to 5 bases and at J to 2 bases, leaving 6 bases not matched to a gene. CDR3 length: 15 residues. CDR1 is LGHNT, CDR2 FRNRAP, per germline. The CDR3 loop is CASGPGTGTNTEAFF. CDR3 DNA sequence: TGTGCTAGTGGTCCGGGGACAGGGACTAACACTGAAGCTTTCTTT.

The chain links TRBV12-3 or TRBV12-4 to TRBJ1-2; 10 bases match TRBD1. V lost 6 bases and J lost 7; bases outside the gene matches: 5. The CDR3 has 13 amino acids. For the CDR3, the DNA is TGTGCCAGCAGCTCGGGACAGGGGTCTGGCTACACCTTC. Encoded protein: CASSSGQGSGYTF.

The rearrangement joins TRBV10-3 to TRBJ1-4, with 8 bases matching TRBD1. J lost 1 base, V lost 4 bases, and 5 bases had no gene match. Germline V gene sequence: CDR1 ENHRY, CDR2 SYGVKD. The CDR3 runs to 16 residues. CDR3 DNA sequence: TGTGCCATCAGTGCTGGACAGGGTGTAACTAATGAAAAACTGTTTTTT. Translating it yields CAISAGQGVTNEKLFF.

The CDR3 DNA reads TGTGCCAGCAGCCCGCAGGGGCCGGCCTACGAGCAGTACTTC. Translation: CASSPQGPAYEQYF. V usage is TRBV11-1 and J usage is TRBJ2-7; perhaps TRBD1 as D (6 bases). Trimming stripped 5 bases from V and 2 bases from J, with 13 bases between. The length of the CDR3 is 14 residues. Germline V gene data show CDR1 as SGHAT and CDR2 as FQDESV (reference sequence).

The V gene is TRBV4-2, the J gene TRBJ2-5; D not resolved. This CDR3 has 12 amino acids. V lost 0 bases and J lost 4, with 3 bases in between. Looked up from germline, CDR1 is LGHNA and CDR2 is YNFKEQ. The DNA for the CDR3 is TGTGCCAGCAGCCAAGAGAGAGAGACCCAGTACTTC. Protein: CASSQERETQYF.

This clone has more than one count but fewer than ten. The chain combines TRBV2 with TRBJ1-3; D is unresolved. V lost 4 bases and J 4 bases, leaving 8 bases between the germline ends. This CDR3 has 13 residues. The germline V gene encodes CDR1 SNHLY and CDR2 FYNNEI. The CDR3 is CASSAGSGNTIYF. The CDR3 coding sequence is TGTGCCAGCAGTGCGGGGTCAGGAAACACCATATATTTT.

The CDR3 DNA follows: TGTGCCAGCAGTTACTCGGAGGGAGGTTACGAGCAGTACTTC. Protein product: CASSYSEGGYEQYF. The rearrangement links TRBV6-5 to TRBJ2-7; perhaps TRBD2 as D (6 bases). The CDR3 runs to 14 residues. With 0 bases removed from V and 4 bases from J, the gap between germline ends came to 10 bases. Germline V gene data show CDR1 as MNHEY and CDR2 as SVGAGI.

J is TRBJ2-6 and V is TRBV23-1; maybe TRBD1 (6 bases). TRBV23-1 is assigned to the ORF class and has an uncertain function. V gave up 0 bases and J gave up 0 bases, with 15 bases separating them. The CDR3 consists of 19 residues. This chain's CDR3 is CASSQSTRGTNSGANVLTF. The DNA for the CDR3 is TGCGCCAGCAGTCAATCTACCAGGGGCACGAACTCTGGGGCCAACGTCCTGACTTTC.

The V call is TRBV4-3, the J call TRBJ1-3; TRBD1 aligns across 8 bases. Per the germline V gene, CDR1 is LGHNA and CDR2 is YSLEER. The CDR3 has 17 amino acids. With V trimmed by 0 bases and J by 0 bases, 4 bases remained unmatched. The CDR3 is CASSQDNRGASGNTIYF. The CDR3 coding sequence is TGCGCCAGCAGCCAAGATAACAGGGGGGCCTCTGGAAACACCATATATTTT.

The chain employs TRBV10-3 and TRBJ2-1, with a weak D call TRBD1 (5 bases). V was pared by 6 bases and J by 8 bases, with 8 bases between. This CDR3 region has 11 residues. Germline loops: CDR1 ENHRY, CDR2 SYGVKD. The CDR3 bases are TGTGCCATCAGGACAGACGATGAGCAGTTCTTC. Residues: CAIRTDDEQFF.

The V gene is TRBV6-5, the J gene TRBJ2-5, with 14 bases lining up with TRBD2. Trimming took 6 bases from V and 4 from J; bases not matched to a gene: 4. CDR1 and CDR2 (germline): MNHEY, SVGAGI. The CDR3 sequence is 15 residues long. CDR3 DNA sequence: TGTGCCAGCAGCCGACTAGCGGGGGGGCTAGAGACCCAGTACTTC. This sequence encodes CASSRLAGGLETQYF.

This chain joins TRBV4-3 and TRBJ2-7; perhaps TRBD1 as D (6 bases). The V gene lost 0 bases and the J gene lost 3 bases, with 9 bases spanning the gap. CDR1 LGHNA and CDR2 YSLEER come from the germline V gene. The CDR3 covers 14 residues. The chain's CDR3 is CASSQEFRGYEQYF. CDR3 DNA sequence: TGCGCCAGCAGCCAAGAATTCAGGGGCTACGAGCAGTACTTC.

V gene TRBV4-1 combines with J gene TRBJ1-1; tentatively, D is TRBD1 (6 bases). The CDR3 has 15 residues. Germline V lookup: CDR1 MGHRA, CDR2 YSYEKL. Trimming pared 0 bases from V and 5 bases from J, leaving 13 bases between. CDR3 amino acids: CASSQEDRYLTEAFF. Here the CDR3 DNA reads TGCGCCAGCAGCCAAGAGGACAGATATCTTACTGAAGCTTTCTTT.

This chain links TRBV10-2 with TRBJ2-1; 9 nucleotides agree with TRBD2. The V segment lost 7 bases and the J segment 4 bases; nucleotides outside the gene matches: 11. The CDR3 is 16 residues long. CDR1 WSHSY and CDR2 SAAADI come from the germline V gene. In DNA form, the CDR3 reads TGCGCCAGCATTCATCGTGGCGGGGGGGATTACAATGAGCAGTTCTTC. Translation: CASIHRGGGDYNEQFF.

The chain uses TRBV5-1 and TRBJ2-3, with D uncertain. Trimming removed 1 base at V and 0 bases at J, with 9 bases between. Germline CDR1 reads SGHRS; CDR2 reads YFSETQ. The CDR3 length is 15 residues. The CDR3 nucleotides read TGCGCCAGCAGCTTGTGGGCCTCTAGCACAGATACGCAGTATTTT. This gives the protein CASSLWASSTDTQYF. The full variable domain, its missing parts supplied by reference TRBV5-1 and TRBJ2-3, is KAGVTQTPRYLIKTRGQQVTLSCSPISGHRSVSWYQQTPGQGLQFLFEYFSETQRNKGNFPGRFSGRQFSNSRSEMNVSTLELGDSALYLCASSLWASSTDTQYFGPGTRLTVL.

The CDR3 loop reads CASSQEYTGSYEQYF. CDR3 in DNA: TGCGCCAGCAGCCAAGAGTATACCGGGTCCTACGAGCAGTACTTC. V usage is TRBV4-1 and J usage is TRBJ2-7, with D uncertain. Trimming left V 0 bases short and J 1 base short, with 10 bases between. Germline CDR1 and CDR2: MGHRA and YSYEKL. The CDR3 is 15 amino acids.